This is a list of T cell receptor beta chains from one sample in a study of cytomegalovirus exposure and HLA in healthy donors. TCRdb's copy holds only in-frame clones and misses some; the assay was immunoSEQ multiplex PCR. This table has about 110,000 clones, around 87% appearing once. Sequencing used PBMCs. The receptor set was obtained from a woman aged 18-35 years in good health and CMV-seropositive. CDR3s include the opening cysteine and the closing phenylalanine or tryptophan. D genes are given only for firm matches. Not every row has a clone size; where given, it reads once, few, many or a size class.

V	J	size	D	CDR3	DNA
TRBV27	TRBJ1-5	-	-	CASSALNQGLGGNQPQHF	TGTGCCAGCAGTGCATTAAACCAGGGGTTGGGAGGCAATCAGCCCCAGCATTTT
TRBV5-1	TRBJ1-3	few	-	CASSRDLGTSGNTIYF	TGCGCCAGCAGCCGTGATCTGGGGACATCTGGAAACACCATATATTTT
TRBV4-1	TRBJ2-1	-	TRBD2	CASSQVRFGLAGNEQFF	TGCGCCAGCAGCCAAGTTCGATTCGGACTAGCTGGTAATGAGCAGTTCTTC
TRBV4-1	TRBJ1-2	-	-	CASSLPAGTPDVNYGYTF	TGCGCCAGCAGCCTCCCGGCGGGGACCCCAGACGTTAACTATGGCTACACCTTC
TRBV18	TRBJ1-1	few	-	CASSLAGMNTEAFF	TGTGCCAGCTCACTGGCAGGGATGAACACTGAAGCTTTCTTT
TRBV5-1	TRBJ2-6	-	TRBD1	CASMGQFLSGANVLTF	TGCGCCAGCATGGGACAGTTTCTCTCTGGGGCCAACGTCCTGACTTTC
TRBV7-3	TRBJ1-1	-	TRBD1	CASSLSGGNEAFF	TGTGCCAGCAGCTTATCAGGGGGGAATGAAGCTTTCTTT
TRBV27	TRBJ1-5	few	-	CASSSSSNQPQHF	TGTGCCAGCAGCTCCTCGAGCAATCAGCCCCAGCATTTT
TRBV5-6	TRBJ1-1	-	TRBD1	CASSLARTGEAFF	TGTGCCAGCAGCTTGGCGAGGACAGGGGAAGCTTTCTTT
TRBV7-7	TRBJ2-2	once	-	CASSPGQNTGELFF	TGTGCTAGCAGCCCAGGACAGAACACCGGGGAGCTGTTTTTT
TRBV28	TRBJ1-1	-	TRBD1	CASSLHPGGTGYTEAFF	TGTGCCAGCAGTTTGCACCCCGGGGGGACAGGGTACACTGAAGCTTTCTTT
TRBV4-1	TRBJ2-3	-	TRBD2	CASSHTSGSTDTQYF	TGCGCCAGCAGCCATACTAGCGGAAGCACAGATACGCAGTATTTT
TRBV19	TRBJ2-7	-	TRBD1	CASTPTGGSYEQYF	TGTGCCAGCACCCCAACAGGGGGCTCCTACGAGCAGTACTTC
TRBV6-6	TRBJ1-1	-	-	CASSYVAGNTEAFF	TGTGCCAGCAGTTACGTTGCAGGGAACACTGAAGCTTTCTTT
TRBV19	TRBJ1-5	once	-	CASSPGWGNQPQHF	TGTGCCAGTAGCCCAGGGTGGGGCAATCAGCCCCAGCATTTT
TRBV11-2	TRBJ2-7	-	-	CASSGSGYEQYF	TGTGCCAGCAGCGGGTCAGGCTACGAGCAGTACTTC
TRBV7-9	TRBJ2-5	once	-	CASSLEGTPQETQYF	TGTGCCAGCAGCTTAGAGGGGACACCACAAGAGACCCAGTACTTC
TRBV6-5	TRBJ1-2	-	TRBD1	CASSYPGQGAYGYTF	TGTGCCAGCAGTTATCCGGGACAGGGGGCTTACGGCTACACCTTC
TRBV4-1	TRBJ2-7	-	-	CASSQEYRDYEQYF	TGCGCCAGCAGCCAAGAGTACAGGGACTACGAGCAGTACTTC
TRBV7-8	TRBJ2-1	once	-	CASSPYASSYNEQFF	TGTGCCAGCAGCCCATATGCTAGCTCCTACAATGAGCAGTTCTTC